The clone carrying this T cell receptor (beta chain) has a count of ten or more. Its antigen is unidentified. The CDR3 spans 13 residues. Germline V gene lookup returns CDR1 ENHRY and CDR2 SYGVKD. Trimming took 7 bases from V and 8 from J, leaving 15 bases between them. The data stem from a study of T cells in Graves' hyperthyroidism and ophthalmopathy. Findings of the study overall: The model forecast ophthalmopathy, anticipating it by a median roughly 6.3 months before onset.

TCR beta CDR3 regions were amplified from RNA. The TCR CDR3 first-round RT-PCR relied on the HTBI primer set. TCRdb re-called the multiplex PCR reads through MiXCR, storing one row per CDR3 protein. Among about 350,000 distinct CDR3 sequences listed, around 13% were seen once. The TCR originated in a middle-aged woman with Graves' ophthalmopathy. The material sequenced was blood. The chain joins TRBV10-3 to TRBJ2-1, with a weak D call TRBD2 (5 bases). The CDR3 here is CAIIRGPGDEQFF. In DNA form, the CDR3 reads TGTGCCATCATCCGAGGGCCCGGCGATGAGCAGTTCTTC.